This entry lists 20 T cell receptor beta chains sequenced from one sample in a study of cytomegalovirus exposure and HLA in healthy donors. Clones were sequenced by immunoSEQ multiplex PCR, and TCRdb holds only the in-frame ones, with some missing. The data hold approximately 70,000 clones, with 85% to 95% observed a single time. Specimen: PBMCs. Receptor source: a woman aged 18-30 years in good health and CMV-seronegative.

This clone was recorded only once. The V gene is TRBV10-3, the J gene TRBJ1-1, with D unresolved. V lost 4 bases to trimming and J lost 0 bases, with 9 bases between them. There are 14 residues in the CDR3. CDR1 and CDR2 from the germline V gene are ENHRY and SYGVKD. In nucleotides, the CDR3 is TGTGCCATCAGTGGGAGCAGCATGAACACTGAAGCTTTCTTT. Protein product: CAISGSSMNTEAFF.

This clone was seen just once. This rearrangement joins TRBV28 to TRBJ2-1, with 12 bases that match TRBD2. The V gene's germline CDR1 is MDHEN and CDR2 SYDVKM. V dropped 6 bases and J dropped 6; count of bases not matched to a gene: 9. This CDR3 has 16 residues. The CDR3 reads CASSSLTSGRSNEQFF. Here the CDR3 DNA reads TGTGCCAGCAGCTCTCTTACTAGCGGGAGGAGCAATGAGCAGTTCTTC. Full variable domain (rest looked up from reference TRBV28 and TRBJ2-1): DVKVTQSSRYLVKRTGEKVFLECVQDMDHENMFWYRQDPGLGLRLIYFSYDVKMKEKGDIPEGYSVSREKKERFSLILESASTNQTSMYLCASSSLTSGRSNEQFFGPGTRLTVL.

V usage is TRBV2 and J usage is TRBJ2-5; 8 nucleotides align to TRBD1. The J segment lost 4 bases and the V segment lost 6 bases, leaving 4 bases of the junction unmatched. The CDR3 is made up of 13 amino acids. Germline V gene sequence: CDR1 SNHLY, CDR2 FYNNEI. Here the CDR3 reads CASRSTGGETQYF. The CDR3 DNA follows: TGTGCCAGCAGGTCCACAGGGGGAGAGACCCAGTACTTC.

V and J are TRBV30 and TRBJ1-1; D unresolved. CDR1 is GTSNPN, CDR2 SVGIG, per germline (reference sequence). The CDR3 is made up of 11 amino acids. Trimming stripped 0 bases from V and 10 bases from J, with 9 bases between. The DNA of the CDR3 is TGTGCCTGGAGTGTCCTGGCGGGAGCTTTCTTT. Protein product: CAWSVLAGAFF. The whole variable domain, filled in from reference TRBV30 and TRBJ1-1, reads SQTIHQWPATLVQPVGSPLSLECTVEGTSNPNLYWYRQAAGRGLQLLFYSVGIGQISSEVPQNLSASRPQDRQFILSSKKLLLSDSGFYLCAWSVLAGAFFGQGTRLTVV.

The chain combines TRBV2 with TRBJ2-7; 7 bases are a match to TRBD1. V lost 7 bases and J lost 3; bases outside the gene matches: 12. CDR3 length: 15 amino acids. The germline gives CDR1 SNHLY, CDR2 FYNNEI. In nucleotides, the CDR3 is TGTGCCAGCACCCACCGAGGGGGCGAGTACTACGAGCAGTACTTC. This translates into CASTHRGGEYYEQYF.

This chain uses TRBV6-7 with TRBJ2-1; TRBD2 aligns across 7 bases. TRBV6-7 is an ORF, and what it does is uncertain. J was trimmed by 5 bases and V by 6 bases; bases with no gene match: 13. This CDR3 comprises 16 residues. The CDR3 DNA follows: TGTGCCAGCAGGGGGAGGGGACTTCGAGATAACAATGAGCAGTTCTTC. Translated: CASRGRGLRDNNEQFF.

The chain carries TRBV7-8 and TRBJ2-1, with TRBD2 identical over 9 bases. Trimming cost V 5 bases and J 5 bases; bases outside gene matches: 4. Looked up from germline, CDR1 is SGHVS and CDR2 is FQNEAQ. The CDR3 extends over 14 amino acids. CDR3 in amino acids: CASSRSGRNNEQFF. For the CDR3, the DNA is TGTGCCAGCAGCCGGAGCGGGAGGAACAATGAGCAGTTCTTC.

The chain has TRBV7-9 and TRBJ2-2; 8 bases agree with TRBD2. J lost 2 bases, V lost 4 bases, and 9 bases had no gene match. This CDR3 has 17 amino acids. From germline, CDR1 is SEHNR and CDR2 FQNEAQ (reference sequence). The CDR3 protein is CASSWAERERNTGELFF. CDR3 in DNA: TGTGCCAGCAGCTGGGCAGAGCGGGAGCGAAACACCGGGGAGCTGTTTTTT.

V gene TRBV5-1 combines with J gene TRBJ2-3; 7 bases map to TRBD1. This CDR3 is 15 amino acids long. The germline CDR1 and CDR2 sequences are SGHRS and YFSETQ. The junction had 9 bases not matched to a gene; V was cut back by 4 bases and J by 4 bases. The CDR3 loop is CASSTDRVWADTQYF. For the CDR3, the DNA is TGCGCCAGCAGCACAGACAGGGTTTGGGCAGATACGCAGTATTTT.

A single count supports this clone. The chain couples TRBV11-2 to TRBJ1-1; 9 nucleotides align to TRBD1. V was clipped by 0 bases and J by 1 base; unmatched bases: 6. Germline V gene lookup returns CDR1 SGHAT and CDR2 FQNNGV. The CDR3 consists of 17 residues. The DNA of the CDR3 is TGTGCCAGCAGCTTAGATTGGGACAGGGAAAAGAACACTGAAGCTTTCTTT. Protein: CASSLDWDREKNTEAFF. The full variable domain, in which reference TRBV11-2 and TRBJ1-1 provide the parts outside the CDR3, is EAGVAQSPRYKIIEKRQSVAFWCNPISGHATLYWYQQILGQGPKLLIQFQNNGVVDDSQLPKDRFSAERLKGVDSTLKIQPAKLEDSAVYLCASSLDWDREKNTEAFFGQGTRLTVV.

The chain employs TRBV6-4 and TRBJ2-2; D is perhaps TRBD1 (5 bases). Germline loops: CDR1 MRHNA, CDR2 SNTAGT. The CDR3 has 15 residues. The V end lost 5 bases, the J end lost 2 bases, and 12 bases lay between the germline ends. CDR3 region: CASSLTDTNTGELFF. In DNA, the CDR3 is TGTGCCAGCAGTTTGACAGATACAAACACCGGGGAGCTGTTTTTT.

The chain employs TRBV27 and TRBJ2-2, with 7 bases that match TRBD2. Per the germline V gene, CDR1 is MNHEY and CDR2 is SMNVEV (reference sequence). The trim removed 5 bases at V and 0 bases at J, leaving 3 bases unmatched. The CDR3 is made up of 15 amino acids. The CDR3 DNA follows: TGTGCCAGCAGTGGCGGGACTACGAACACCGGGGAGCTGTTTTTT. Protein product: CASSGGTTNTGELFF.

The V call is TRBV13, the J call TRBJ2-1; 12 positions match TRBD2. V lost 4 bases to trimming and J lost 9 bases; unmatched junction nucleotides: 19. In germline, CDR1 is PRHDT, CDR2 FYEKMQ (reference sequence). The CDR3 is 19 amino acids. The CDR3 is CASSSKYRTSGTLPVEQFF. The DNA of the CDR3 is TGTGCCAGCAGCTCCAAATACCGGACTAGCGGGACCCTGCCGGTTGAGCAGTTCTTC.

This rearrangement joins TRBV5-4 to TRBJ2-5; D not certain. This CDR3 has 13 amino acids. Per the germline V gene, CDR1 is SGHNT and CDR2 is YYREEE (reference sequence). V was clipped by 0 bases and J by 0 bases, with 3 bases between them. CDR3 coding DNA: TGTGCCAGCAGCTTGGCAGACCAAGAGACCCAGTACTTC. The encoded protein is CASSLADQETQYF.

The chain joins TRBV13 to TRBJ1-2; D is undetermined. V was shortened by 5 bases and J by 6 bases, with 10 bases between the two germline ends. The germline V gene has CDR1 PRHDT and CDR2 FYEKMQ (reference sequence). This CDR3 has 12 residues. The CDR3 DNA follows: TGTGCCAGCAGCATAAGAGCGGATGGCTACACCTTC. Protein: CASSIRADGYTF.

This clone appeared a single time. The CDR3, as DNA: TGTGCCAGCAGCCCGACCCAGGGGGCGCCTAATGAAAAACTGTTTTTT. This encodes CASSPTQGAPNEKLFF. The rearrangement joins TRBV7-8 to TRBJ1-4; 8 bases match TRBD1. The ends lost 5 bases at V and 3 bases at J; junction bases unmatched: 8. The length of the CDR3 is 16 residues. Germline V gene lookup returns CDR1 SGHVS and CDR2 FQNEAQ.

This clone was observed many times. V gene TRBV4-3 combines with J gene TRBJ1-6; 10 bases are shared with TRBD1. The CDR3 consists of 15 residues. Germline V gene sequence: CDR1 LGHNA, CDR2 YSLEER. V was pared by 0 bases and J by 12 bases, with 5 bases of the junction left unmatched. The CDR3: CASSQDRQGAIPLHF. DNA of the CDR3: TGCGCCAGCAGCCAAGACAGACAGGGGGCGATACCCCTCCACTTT.

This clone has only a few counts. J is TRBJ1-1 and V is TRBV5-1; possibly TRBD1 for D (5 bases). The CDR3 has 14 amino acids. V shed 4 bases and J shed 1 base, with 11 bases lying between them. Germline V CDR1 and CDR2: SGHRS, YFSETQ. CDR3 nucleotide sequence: TGCGCCAGCAGCACGTTAACAGGGAACACTGAAGCTTTCTTT. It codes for CASSTLTGNTEAFF.

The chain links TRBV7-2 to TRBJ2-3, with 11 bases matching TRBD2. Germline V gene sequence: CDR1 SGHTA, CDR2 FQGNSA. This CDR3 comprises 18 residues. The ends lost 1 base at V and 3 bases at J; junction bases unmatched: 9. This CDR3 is CASSLGLAGGPSTDTQYF. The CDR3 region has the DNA TGTGCCAGCAGCTTAGGATTAGCGGGAGGGCCCTCAACAGATACGCAGTATTTT.

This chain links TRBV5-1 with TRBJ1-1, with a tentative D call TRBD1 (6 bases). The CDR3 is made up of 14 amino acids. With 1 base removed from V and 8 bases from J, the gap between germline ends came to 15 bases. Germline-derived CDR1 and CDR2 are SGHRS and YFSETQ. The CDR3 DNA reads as TGCGCCAGCAGCTTGCCTTACAGGGAGGGCGAAGCTTTCTTT. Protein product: CASSLPYREGEAFF.